This TCR beta chain was obtained from a study of human T cells and chemical hapten exposure. Remarks on this clonotype: A much larger clone sits a single nucleotide away, making a read error possible.

In TCRdb, the RACE reads were re-called with MiXCR into one record per CDR3 protein. The sample has 55,000 to 75,000 distinct CDR3 sequences, under 7.5% seen once. Germline-derived CDR1 and CDR2 are SQVTM and ANQGSEA. The CDR3 length is 15 residues. V was shortened by 0 bases and J by 3 bases, with 13 bases between the two germline ends. Time point: healthy volunteer bleed at 6 weeks. The authors extracted total RNA from unfractionated whole blood. The sample taken for sequencing was whole blood. This chain connects TRBV29-1 to TRBJ2-3, with no clear D. This clonotype was obtained from a female donor in good health. Some clones in this sample may be carry-over from other donors' samples. DNA for the CDR3: TGCAGCGTTGAAGATACGGAGAAAAGGACAGATACGCAGTATTTT. It is translated as CSVEDTEKRTDTQYF.